The present T cell receptor beta chain was sequenced within a study of T cell responses to AZD1222 COVID-19 vaccine (dated by TCRdb to the early 2020s). As for the study more broadly: A total of 230 or so trial participants underwent TCR sequencing, of whom some 210 received two doses of AZD1222 and about 26 received two doses of the MenACWY control vaccine. Trial participants were enrolled into age subgroups of 18-55, 56-69 and 70-plus years, which contained 148, 28 and 57 TCR-sequenced participants, respectively.

From the germline V gene, CDR1 is MDHEN and CDR2 is SYDVKM. The CDR3 numbers 14 residues from cysteine through phenylalanine. Left in the record is the CDR3 DNA by itself, 42 bases read in frame from the first base. Germline trimming: 4 bases from V, 4 bases from J; junction bases outside gene matches: 4. Worth noting for this clone: The antigen it recognizes is unknown. No much larger clone is present one base from it, and per-base qualities are unavailable.

Points the paper makes about the study in general: Participants were mostly white British, with more females than males. The authors suggested clonal diversity may have been underestimated. The 56-69-year group was small, and its depth increase did not reach significance, likely because of low power. Because no samples from the day 14 peak response were available, repertoires could be characterized only after the peak T cell response. Reportedly, almost half of the unique spike-specific TCRs recognized epitopes lying outside the regions that are mutated in the B.1.351 and B.1.1.7 variants. Vaccine-associated CD4 TCRs spanned the whole spike protein, with dominant responses in regions 160-218 and 743-854. After two AZD1222 doses, both the breadth and the depth of spike-specific TCRs were significantly higher than at day 0 and than in MenACWY recipients. Only 5 to 7 AZD1222 recipients were SARS-CoV-2 seropositive at baseline, limiting conclusions about previously exposed vaccinees.

The CDR3 regions of human TCRbeta chains were analyzed by immunosequencing. As for the original processing: TCRs in the repertoires were compared against a reference library of SARS-CoV-2-specific TCRs that had been generated with the MIRA antigen-specificity platform. Breadth was defined as the fraction of unique TCRs that were SARS-CoV-2-associated. Depth was defined as the fraction of total T cells that were SARS-CoV-2-associated. Using the MIRA data, each spike-specific TCR was mapped to the spike region that the TCR reacts to and placed in a CD4 or CD8 class. Log10-transformed breadth and depth values were compared by one-way ANOVA with Sidak's multiple comparisons tests. In TCRdb, the immuneACCESS table is reduced to in-frame sequences with V and J assigned. These tables do not hold every clone; where another copy was compared, an unresolved V gene accounts for under half, and the others remain unexplained. The V and J calls and clone size were taken over from that table, and D and trimming were inferred from the DNA. In this sample the table shows 210,000 or so clones, approximately 94% of which occur a single time. The leading ten clones occupy 1% of the sample.

What this sample's time point label stands for: baseline before first vaccination. Taken with the paper, the label for treatment or condition translates to: meningococcal conjugate vaccine given as trial control. The vaccinee samples were drawn from two UK trials, COV001 and COV002, one of which was a single-blind randomized controlled phase 2/3 trial testing AZD1222 (ChAdOx1 nCoV-19) in healthy adults. Trial participant PBMC samples were collected at day 0 and day 28 after the second dose for TCRbeta chain sequencing. Sequencing was performed on peripheral blood, taken on day 0 of MenACWY control vaccination. The chain links TRBV28 with TRBJ2-3; 8 middle bases align to TRBD1. The receptor was isolated from an adult in good health. The CDR3 region reads CASSYRGNADTQYF. The DNA sequence reads TGTGCCAGCAGTTACAGGGGGAACGCAGATACGCAGTATTTT.